The 10 T cell receptor beta chains below were found in one sample sequenced in a study of cytomegalovirus exposure and HLA in healthy donors. The PCR used 60 Vbeta and 13 Jbeta primers. Clones were read by immunoSEQ multiplex PCR, and TCRdb kept only the in-frame ones, dropping some. The table lists some 160,000 clones, around four fifths of them singletons. The sample consisted of PBMCs. The receptors were gathered from a male donor in good health and CMV-seronegative.

The chain carries TRBV6-1 and TRBJ1-1; maybe TRBD1 (6 bases). Germline-derived CDR1 and CDR2 are MNHNS and SASEGT. The ends were cut back, 5 bases at V and 1 base at J, with 8 bases in the middle. The CDR3 has 13 residues. The CDR3: CASSLDRNTEAFF. As DNA, the CDR3 is TGTGCCAGCAGTCTGGACAGGAACACTGAAGCTTTCTTT.

The chain carries TRBV5-5 and TRBJ1-5; 9 nucleotides match TRBD1. This CDR3 has 14 amino acids. Germline-derived CDR1 and CDR2 are SGHKS and YYEKEE (reference sequence). J lost 9 bases, V lost 1 base, and 5 bases had no gene match. The CDR3 is CASSLTGGARPQHF. The CDR3 DNA sequence: TGTGCCAGCAGCTTGACAGGGGGCGCGAGGCCCCAGCATTTT.

The rearrangement links TRBV4-2 to TRBJ2-5; 8 bases align to TRBD2. The end of the DNA aligns better with TRBJ2-7, so the J call may be wrong. This CDR3 spans 15 amino acids. Per germline, CDR1 LGHNA and CDR2 YNFKEQ. CDR3 loop: CASSAETSASYEQYF. The CDR3 DNA reads TGTGCCAGCAGTGCGGAGACTAGCGCCTCCTACGAGCAGTACTTC.

The V call is TRBV15, the J call TRBJ2-1; 9 nucleotides align to TRBD2. The CDR3 length is 16 residues. The J segment lost 4 bases and the V segment lost 5 bases, leaving 9 bases of the junction unmatched. Germline CDR1 LNHNV, CDR2 YYDKDF (reference sequence). CDR3 DNA: TGTGCCACCAGCGGCACCGGGACTAGCTCATACAATGAGCAGTTCTTC. It translates to CATSGTGTSSYNEQFF.

The chain uses TRBV7-9 and TRBJ2-1; 10 positions agree with TRBD2. The length of the CDR3 is 16 residues. Germline V lookup: CDR1 SEHNR, CDR2 FQNEAQ (reference sequence). J lost 0 bases, V lost 5 bases, and 4 bases had no gene match. CDR3: CASSVSGGPSYNEQFF. Here the CDR3 DNA reads TGTGCCAGCAGCGTTAGCGGGGGGCCCTCCTACAATGAGCAGTTCTTC.

The J gene is TRBJ2-7, the V gene TRBV5-1; TRBD1 might be the D (6 bases). With 4 bases removed from V and 0 bases from J, the gap between germline ends came to 11 bases. CDR1 and CDR2 (germline): SGHRS, YFSETQ. This CDR3 has 14 residues. The DNA of the CDR3 is TGCGCCAGCAGCACGACAGGCAGCTCCTACGAGCAGTACTTC. This translates into CASSTTGSSYEQYF.

This chain links TRBV18 with TRBJ2-1; TRBD2 matches 12 bases. The CDR3 runs 16 residues. With 3 bases clipped from V and 9 bases from J, the junction kept 9 bases outside the gene matches. Germline V CDR1 and CDR2: KGHSH, LQKENI. The CDR3 sequence is CASSPPSLAGGREQFF. The CDR3 region has the DNA TGTGCCAGCTCACCCCCCTCACTAGCGGGAGGTCGTGAGCAGTTCTTC.

The V call is TRBV5-1, the J call TRBJ1-4, with 9 positions matching TRBD1. The V segment lost 0 bases and the J segment 7 bases; nucleotides outside the gene matches: 4. This CDR3 is 15 amino acids long. Looked up from germline, CDR1 is SGHRS and CDR2 is YFSETQ. The CDR3 region has the DNA TGCGCCAGCAGCTTGGTGGGACAGGGATTTGAAAAACTGTTTTTT. It is translated as CASSLVGQGFEKLFF.

J is TRBJ2-7 and V is TRBV10-3; maybe TRBD2 (5 bases). CDR1 and CDR2 (germline): ENHRY, SYGVKD. The CDR3 covers 13 residues. V was clipped by 10 bases and J by 1 base, with 14 bases between them. The CDR3 reads CATFGVQSYEQYF. The CDR3 coding sequence is TGTGCCACGTTCGGGGTCCAGTCCTACGAGCAGTACTTC.

The chain employs TRBV28 and TRBJ2-7; 8 bases fit TRBD1. Germline V gene data show CDR1 as MDHEN and CDR2 as SYDVKM. Unmatched junction bases numbered 11, after V lost 3 bases and J lost 7 bases. This CDR3 has 15 residues. CDR3 loop: CASSFWTGPGREQYF. In DNA, the CDR3 is TGTGCCAGCAGTTTTTGGACAGGGCCCGGCCGGGAGCAGTACTTC.